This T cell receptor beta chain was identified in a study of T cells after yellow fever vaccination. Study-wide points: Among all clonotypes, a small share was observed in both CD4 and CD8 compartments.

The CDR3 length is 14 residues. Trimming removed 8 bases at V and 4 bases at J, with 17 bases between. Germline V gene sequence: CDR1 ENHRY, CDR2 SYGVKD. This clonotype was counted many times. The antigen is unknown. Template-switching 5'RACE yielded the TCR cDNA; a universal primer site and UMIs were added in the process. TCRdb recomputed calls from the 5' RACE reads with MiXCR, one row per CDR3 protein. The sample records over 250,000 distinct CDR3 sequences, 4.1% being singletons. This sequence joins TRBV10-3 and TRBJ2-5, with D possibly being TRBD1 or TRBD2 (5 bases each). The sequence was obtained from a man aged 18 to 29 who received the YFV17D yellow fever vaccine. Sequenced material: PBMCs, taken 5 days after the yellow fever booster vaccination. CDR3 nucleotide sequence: TGTGCCATCGGGGTGACTCCTGGGGGAGAGACCCAGTACTTC. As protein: CAIGVTPGGETQYF.